The 14 T cell receptor beta chains listed next were all sequenced from one sample in a study of neurological immune-mediated disorders. Time point specified: longitudinal time-point 2. TCRdb re-analysed the 5' RACE reads in MiXCR, keeping a single row per CDR3 protein. The top ten clones hold roughly 4.8% of a sample with approximately 85,000 distinct CDR3 sequences, under 15% of them seen once. Sequenced material: PBMCs. These receptors came from a female donor with HTLV-1-associated myelopathy (HAM/TSP).

A word on this clonotype: At one boundary the junction diverges from the germline segment, which might be a read error. This chain joins TRBV4-1 and TRBJ2-1; D is possibly TRBD2 (6 bases). The CDR3 has 13 amino acids. The germline CDR1 and CDR2 sequences are MGHRA and YSYEKL. CDR3: CASSQPGLNDQFF. The CDR3 DNA reads as TGCGCCAGCAGCCAACCGGGACTCAATGATCAGTTCTTC.

This clonotype appeared many times. DNA for the CDR3: TGTGCCAGCAGCTCGGGGACGGGTGAAGCTTTCTTT. It yields the protein CASSSGTGEAFF. The gene calls are TRBV5-6 and TRBJ1-1, with D perhaps TRBD1 (5 bases). The V end was cut by 3 bases, the J end by 7 bases, with 10 bases between. The germline gives CDR1 SGHDT, CDR2 YYEEEE. This CDR3 has 12 residues.

This clonotype was found many times. V usage is TRBV5-1 and J usage is TRBJ1-2, with D unresolved. V lost 0 bases to trimming and J lost 4 bases, with 10 bases between them. The germline gives CDR1 SGHRS, CDR2 YFSETQ. The CDR3 runs 14 residues. The CDR3 spells CASSLGGQIYGYTF. As DNA, the CDR3 is TGCGCCAGCAGCTTGGGTGGCCAAATCTATGGCTACACCTTC.

This clonotype has at least ten counts. The rearrangement joins TRBV5-1 to TRBJ2-3; TRBD1 aligns across 8 bases. The V segment lost 0 bases and the J segment 0 bases; nucleotides outside the gene matches: 15. The V gene's germline CDR1 is SGHRS and CDR2 YFSETQ. CDR3 length: 20 residues. For the CDR3, the DNA is TGCGCCAGCAGCTTGGGGACAGGGTTCACCCCAAGACCTAGCACAGATACGCAGTATTTT. Amino acids: CASSLGTGFTPRPSTDTQYF.

This clonotype has ten or more counts. A junction boundary mismatches the germline segment, possibly from a read error. The V and J genes are TRBV20-1 and TRBJ2-3, with 9 bases that match TRBD2. Germline V gene sequence: CDR1 DFQATT, CDR2 SNEGSKA (reference sequence). This CDR3 is built from 11 residues. The CDR3 loop is CSGTSSYTQYF. CDR3 in DNA: TGTTCTGGGACTAGCAGTTATACGCAGTATTTT.

This chain connects TRBV11-2 to TRBJ2-7; D is ambiguous. CDR1 SGHAT and CDR2 FQNNGV come from the germline V gene. Trimming took 6 bases from V and 5 from J, leaving 11 bases between them. This CDR3 comprises 12 residues. The CDR3 DNA reads TGTGCCAGCAGACCGTTAGGAAACGAGCAGTACTTC. Translated, it gives CASRPLGNEQYF.

This clonotype was recorded many times. The chain couples TRBV7-2 to TRBJ2-7; 8 nucleotides line up with TRBD1. Germline V gene sequence: CDR1 SGHTA, CDR2 FQGNSA. The V segment lost 1 base and the J segment 5 bases; nucleotides outside the gene matches: 7. The CDR3 covers 15 residues. CDR3 nucleotides: TGTGCCAGCAGCTTAGTCTCCAGGGGGCTCCACGAGCAGTACTTC. It specifies CASSLVSRGLHEQYF.

This clonotype was found many times. The V call is TRBV27, the J call TRBJ1-5, with a possible D match to TRBD1 (5 bases). Germline-derived CDR1 and CDR2 are MNHEY and SMNVEV (reference sequence). This CDR3 comprises 15 residues. Trimming pared 8 bases from V and 3 bases from J, leaving 17 bases between. The DNA of the CDR3 is TGTGCCAGCTCGGGGCGGGGAGGGGCCAATCAGCCCCAGCATTTT. Its translation: CASSGRGGANQPQHF.

The V gene is TRBV15, the J gene TRBJ2-3, with D unresolved. CDR1 is LNHNV and CDR2 is YYDKDF in the germline V gene (reference sequence). V dropped 2 bases and J dropped 6 bases, with 6 bases sitting between them. This CDR3 spans 12 amino acids. The CDR3 here is CATSRLGDTQYF. CDR3 nucleotide sequence: TGTGCCACCAGCAGACTCGGGGATACGCAGTATTTT.

The chain employs TRBV6-5 and TRBJ2-7; no firm D call. This CDR3 is built from 13 residues. Deletions cut 8 bases from V and 10 bases from J, with 21 bases between. Per the germline V gene, CDR1 is MNHEY and CDR2 is SVGAGI. The CDR3 DNA sequence: TGTGCCAGCGGTCCCCATACTATCTTCGATCAGTACTTC. Protein sequence: CASGPHTIFDQYF.

This clonotype was detected many times. This chain links TRBV7-9 with TRBJ2-3; 12 bases match TRBD2. V was pared by 5 bases and J by 5 bases, with 5 bases of the junction left unmatched. The CDR3 is 15 amino acids. Germline lookup yields CDR1 SEHNR and CDR2 FQNEAQ (reference sequence). The CDR3 loop reads CASSLTSGGGDTQYF. CDR3 DNA: TGTGCCAGCAGCCTGACTAGCGGGGGAGGAGATACGCAGTATTTT.

This clonotype was recorded at least ten times. The rearrangement joins TRBV6-1 to TRBJ1-5, with D maybe TRBD1 (6 bases). This CDR3 spans 13 amino acids. CDR1 and CDR2 from the germline V gene are MNHNS and SASEGT. V was trimmed by 4 bases and J by 8 bases, leaving 12 bases between them. Here the CDR3 reads CASSVAGEKPQHF. For the CDR3, the DNA is TGTGCCAGCAGTGTCGCAGGGGAGAAGCCCCAGCATTTT.

Notes on this clonotype: A much larger clone lies a single base off, so this may be a read error. Here the CDR3 reads CASSRSRDQETQYF. In DNA form, the CDR3 reads TGTGCCAGCAGCCGCAGTAGAGATCAAGAGACCCAGTACTTC. The J gene is TRBJ2-5, the V gene TRBV11-2; D remains unclear. The CDR3 contains 14 residues. Germline V gene sequence: CDR1 SGHAT, CDR2 FQNNGV. The germline V and J ends were trimmed by 5 bases and 2 bases, with 12 bases remaining between them. Full variable domain (rest looked up from reference TRBV11-2 and TRBJ2-5): EAGVAQSPRYKIIEKRQSVAFWCNPISGHATLYWYQQILGQGPKLLIQFQNNGVVDDSQLPKDRFSAERLKGVDSTLKIQPAKLEDSAVYLCASSRSRDQETQYFGPGTRLLVL.

There are many counts of this clonotype. The chain recombines TRBV7-2 with TRBJ2-3; 7 bases are a match to TRBD2. V trimming: 1 base; J trimming: 2 bases; junction bases outside the gene matches: 12. Germline V lookup: CDR1 SGHTA, CDR2 FQGNSA. The CDR3 runs to 18 residues. In nucleotides, the CDR3 is TGTGCCAGCAGCTTAGGGGGGACTATCCCCCCGACCACAGATACGCAGTATTTT. Amino acids: CASSLGGTIPPTTDTQYF.